Sequencing of this TCR beta chain was carried out in a study of blood T cell repertoires in COVID-19. The CDR3 contains 15 residues. V was clipped by 2 bases and J by 4 bases, with 15 bases between them. Germline V lookup: CDR1 KGHSH, CDR2 LQKENI. TCRdb keeps only in-frame clones here, not all; method: immunoSEQ multiplex PCR. The sample gives more than 85,000 clones, about 76% of which show up once; roughly 19% is in the top ten. The chain joins TRBV18 to TRBJ2-7; the D gene is possibly TRBD1 (6 bases). Sequences were obtained from peripheral blood. The clonotype originates from an older woman with acute or convalescent COVID-19. This chain's CDR3 is CASSPTRQDGYEQYF. CDR3 bases: TGTGCCAGCTCACCAACACGACAGGACGGGTACGAGCAGTACTTC.